Below are 18 T cell receptor beta chains sequenced from a single sample in a study of vaccination and CD4 T cells after COVID-19. The assay that was used to sequence DNA from cultured CD4+ T cells was the Oncomine TCR Beta short-read assay. Via MiXCR, TCRdb re-called the PCR reads, giving one row per CDR3 protein. The table records some 13,000 distinct CDR3 sequences, under 50% of them present only once. Which antigens these TCRs recognize remains unknown. Treatment here: roughly nine-day PBMC culture with coronavirus spike peptide pools or control peptides (ViraFEST assay). The sample here was CD4+ T cells from blood, cultured in vitro, taken before SARS-CoV-2 vaccination. These receptors came from a human donor who had recovered from COVID-19.

The chain links TRBV19 to TRBJ2-1; 8 positions match TRBD2. Germline CDR1 is LNHDA and CDR2 is SQIVND (reference sequence). Unmatched junction bases numbered 2, after V lost 6 bases and J lost 4 bases. This CDR3 is 13 amino acids long. The CDR3 bases are TGTGCCAGTAGCGTAGCGGGGTACAATGAGCAGTTCTTC. It encodes CASSVAGYNEQFF.

The table lists this clonotype with a few counts. This chain connects TRBV28 to TRBJ1-5; D is unresolved. V was trimmed by 5 bases and J by 6 bases, leaving 5 bases between them. The CDR3 spans 11 residues. Per the germline V gene, CDR1 is MDHEN and CDR2 is SYDVKM. The CDR3 region is CASSTTQPQHF. Written as DNA, the CDR3 is TGTGCCAGCAGTACAACTCAGCCCCAGCATTTT.

This chain connects TRBV5-4 to TRBJ2-5, with 7 nucleotides matching TRBD2. From germline, CDR1 is SGHNT and CDR2 YYREEE (reference sequence). Trimming removed 0 bases from V and 3 bases from J; junction bases left unmatched: 5. CDR3 length equals 15 residues. In DNA form, the CDR3 reads TGTGCCAGCAGCTTGGTGGGGGAGGGAAAAGAGACCCAGTACTTC. Protein product: CASSLVGEGKETQYF.

The rearrangement links TRBV10-2 to TRBJ1-2, with 10 bases lining up with TRBD1. V shed 4 bases and J 4 bases; nucleotides not matched to a gene: 6. The CDR3 totals 15 residues. In germline, CDR1 is WSHSY, CDR2 SAAADI. The CDR3 DNA sequence: TGCGCCAGCAGTGTAGTCGGACAGGGGGGCTATGGCTACACCTTC. Translating gives CASSVVGQGGYGYTF.

This chain uses TRBV28 with TRBJ1-2; D not certain. Germline loops: CDR1 MDHEN, CDR2 SYDVKM. This CDR3 is built from 14 residues. V was pared by 6 bases and J by 8 bases, with 19 bases between. The CDR3 coding sequence is TGTGCCAGCAGCATCCGGGATGGGTACGGCGGCTACACCTTC. Translation gives CASSIRDGYGGYTF.

This chain links TRBV20-1 with TRBJ1-1; D is unclear. Per germline, CDR1 DFQATT and CDR2 SNEGSKA (reference sequence). Trimming took 4 bases from V and 7 from J, leaving 10 bases between them. The CDR3 consists of 11 residues. CDR3 sequence (DNA): TGCAGTGCTACCTTAAACCTTGAAGCTTTCTTT. This codes for CSATLNLEAFF.

This chain uses TRBV28 with TRBJ1-2, with D possibly TRBD1 on 6 matching bases. V lost 7 bases, J lost 3 bases, and 18 bases lay in between. This CDR3 contains 15 residues. CDR1 is MDHEN, CDR2 SYDVKM, per germline. CDR3 in amino acids: CASTLGAGAHYGYTF. The CDR3 bases are TGTGCCAGCACGCTCGGGGCAGGGGCCCACTATGGCTACACCTTC.

Worth noting for this clonotype: One end of the junction is discordant with germline, which a read error may explain. The chain links TRBV7-9 to TRBJ1-2; weak D call: TRBD1 (5 bases). CDR3 length: 14 residues. Germline loops: CDR1 SEHNR, CDR2 FQNEAQ (reference sequence). DNA for the CDR3: TGTGCCGGCAGCTCCAACAGGTTCCCTAGGGGCTACACCTTC. This encodes CAGSSNRFPRGYTF.

The chain carries TRBV20-1 and TRBJ2-1; D is unclear. From germline, CDR1 is DFQATT and CDR2 SNEGSKA (reference sequence). The CDR3 is 13 residues long. V was shortened by 2 bases and J by 7 bases, with 12 bases between the two germline ends. CDR3 bases: TGCAGTGCTAGATATCTGGGGTGGAATGAGCAGTTCTTC. It encodes CSARYLGWNEQFF.

The V and J genes are TRBV30 and TRBJ1-2; 9 bases match TRBD1. The germline V gene has CDR1 GTSNPN and CDR2 SVGIG (reference sequence). There are 14 residues in the CDR3. Germline trimming cut 0 bases from V and 6 bases from J; bases unmatched to any gene: 5. The CDR3 DNA sequence: TGTGCCTGGAGTGTGGGGACAGGGATCCATGGCTACACCTTC. This sequence encodes CAWSVGTGIHGYTF.

CDR3: CASSLEVGTPTGGYTF. CDR3 DNA: TGTGCCAGCAGCTTGGAGGTCGGGACACCCACAGGCGGCTACACCTTC. The chain links TRBV5-4 to TRBJ1-2; possible D gene TRBD1, 6 bases. There are 16 residues in the CDR3. V was trimmed by 0 bases and J by 8 bases, leaving 20 bases between them. Germline-derived CDR1 and CDR2 are SGHNT and YYREEE (reference sequence).

The table lists this clonotype with a few counts. The V call is TRBV12-3 or TRBV12-4, the J call TRBJ2-5; TRBD2 agrees at 7 bases. Unmatched junction bases numbered 3, after V lost 3 bases and J lost 2 bases. The CDR3 is 14 residues long. CDR3 protein: CASSFTGGQETQYF. Written as DNA, the CDR3 is TGTGCCAGCAGTTTCACCGGGGGGCAAGAGACCCAGTACTTC.

The chain combines TRBV20-1 with TRBJ2-3; 7 bases are a match to TRBD2. CDR3 size: 13 residues. Trimming at V came to 1 base and at J to 9 bases, leaving 7 bases not matched to a gene. Germline lookup yields CDR1 DFQATT and CDR2 SNEGSKA (reference sequence). The CDR3 protein is CSARGGGSITQYF. The CDR3 DNA follows: TGCAGTGCTAGAGGGGGGGGTTCTATAACGCAGTATTTT.

This clonotype was observed a handful of times. J is TRBJ2-2 and V is TRBV24-1; possibly TRBD1 or TRBD2 for D (5 bases each). The germline V gene encodes CDR1 KGHDR and CDR2 SFDVKD. The CDR3 covers 13 residues. V dropped 10 bases and J dropped 4 bases, with 12 bases sitting between them. The DNA for the CDR3 is TGTGCCACAGGGACCTCTAGCACCGGGGAGCTGTTTTTT. This translates into CATGTSSTGELFF.

This chain connects TRBV6-2 or TRBV6-3 to TRBJ1-1; D not resolved. Trimming stripped 5 bases from V and 1 base from J, with 11 bases between. CDR1 and CDR2 (germline): MNHEY, SVGEGT. The length of the CDR3 is 14 residues. The CDR3 protein is CASSLIARNTEAFF. CDR3 nucleotide sequence: TGTGCCAGCAGTCTTATTGCACGGAACACTGAAGCTTTCTTT.

This clonotype was detected a few times. The chain joins TRBV20-1 to TRBJ2-7, with 8 bases aligning to TRBD2. Germline V gives CDR1 DFQATT, CDR2 SNEGSKA (reference sequence). This CDR3 has 15 amino acids. The V and J ends lost 6 bases and 6 bases, in that order; junction bases with no gene match: 16. This CDR3 is CSAERPRGGTVEQYF. In DNA form, the CDR3 reads TGCAGTGCCGAAAGACCCCGGGGGGGGACGGTCGAGCAGTACTTC.

The sample holds one count of this clonotype. The J gene is TRBJ2-7, the V gene TRBV7-9; D tentatively reads TRBD1 or TRBD2 (5 bases each). Germline V gene lookup returns CDR1 SEHNR and CDR2 FQNEAQ (reference sequence). This CDR3 comprises 15 residues. The V and J ends lost 5 bases and 5 bases respectively, with 19 bases between them. The DNA for the CDR3 is TGTGCCAGCAGCCCCCCGGGGCCCCTCCCCAACGAGCAGTACTTC. It codes for CASSPPGPLPNEQYF.

This CDR3 is CASSRDRATDTQYF. The CDR3, as DNA: TGTGCCAGTAGTCGGGACAGGGCCACAGATACGCAGTATTTT. V gene TRBV19 combines with J gene TRBJ2-3; 9 bases map to TRBD1. The CDR3 covers 14 residues. The V gene end was trimmed by 5 bases and the J gene end by 2 bases; junction bases not matched to a gene: 2. Germline CDR1 LNHDA, CDR2 SQIVND (reference sequence).